These 4 T cell receptor beta chains originate from one sample sequenced in a study of stem cell transplantation in POMP-related autoinflammatory disease (dated by TCRdb to about 2021). To prepare the library, the immunoSEQ multiplex PCR assay was applied. TCRdb retrieved this table from immuneACCESS and kept in-frame rearrangements only. Not all clones are present; in checked studies, unresolved V genes account for under half, and no reason is known for the remainder. The table for this sample lists over a thousand clones; 75% to 85% of them were counted only once. The leading ten clones occupy over 4% of the sample. The time point tag for this specimen amounts to: before hematopoietic stem cell transplant. Source: CD4+ follicular helper T cells (Tfh) from PBMCs, taken before stem cell transplantation. The sample's cell subset or site label, decoded: T follicular helper cells. These receptors were obtained from a human donor with POMP-related autoinflammation and immune dysregulation (PRAID).

The chain has TRBV28 and TRBJ1-5; TRBD1 is a possible D gene (5 bases). The V gene lost 8 bases and the J gene lost 7 bases, with 15 bases spanning the gap. Germline V CDR1 and CDR2: MDHEN, SYDVKM. The CDR3 spans 13 residues. The CDR3 DNA follows: TGTGCCAGCCCCCCGGGGGGAGGACAGCCCCAGCATTTT. Translated, it gives CASPPGGGQPQHF.

The V and J genes are TRBV2 and TRBJ2-6; no firm D call. The CDR3 has 15 residues. Germline V gene lookup returns CDR1 SNHLY and CDR2 FYNNEI. Trimming left V 6 bases short and J 0 bases short, with 9 bases between. CDR3 residues: CASRSPSSGANVLTF. In DNA, the CDR3 is TGTGCCAGCAGATCGCCCAGCTCTGGGGCCAACGTCCTGACTTTC.

The chain is built from TRBV28 and TRBJ2-1; 7 bases map to TRBD2. Germline V gene lookup returns CDR1 MDHEN and CDR2 SYDVKM. The junction had 3 bases not matched to a gene; V was cut back by 2 bases and J by 2 bases. CDR3 length: 15 amino acids. For the CDR3, the DNA is TGTGCCAGCAGTTTAGCGGGAGTCCCCTACAATGAGCAGTTCTTC. Translated: CASSLAGVPYNEQFF. The variable domain in full, with the rest retrieved from reference TRBV28 and TRBJ2-1, is DVKVTQSSRYLVKRTGEKVFLECVQDMDHENMFWYRQDPGLGLRLIYFSYDVKMKEKGDIPEGYSVSREKKERFSLILESASTNQTSMYLCASSLAGVPYNEQFFGPGTRLTVL.

This chain joins TRBV6-5 and TRBJ2-7; 7 bases line up with TRBD1. V lost 5 bases, J lost 3 bases, and 10 bases stayed unmatched. The germline gives CDR1 MNHEY, CDR2 SVGAGI. The CDR3 totals 15 residues. Here the CDR3 DNA reads TGTGCCAGCAGTCGAAACAGGGGTCTCCTCTACGAGCAGTACTTC. This translates into CASSRNRGLLYEQYF.